Detailed here is one T cell receptor (beta chain). Clones were sequenced by immunoSEQ multiplex PCR, and TCRdb holds only the in-frame ones, with some missing. This sample carries 210,000 or so clones, about 82% of them seen once, and the ten largest clones take 8.5% to 12%. This entry belongs to a study of blood T cell repertoires in COVID-19. Turning to the study itself: T cells, B-cell-depleted T cells, or PBMCs supplied cDNA or gDNA.

The ends were cut back, 0 bases at V and 4 bases at J, with 12 bases in the middle. Germline V gene sequence: CDR1 SGHDT, CDR2 YYEEEE. This CDR3 has 15 residues. Sequencing was done on a sample of peripheral blood. This receptor was taken from a woman at least 80 years old with acute or convalescent COVID-19. The V gene is TRBV5-6, the J gene TRBJ2-3, with a possible D match to TRBD1 (5 bases). The CDR3 is CASSLVSRAADTQYF. The CDR3 DNA reads TGTGCCAGCAGCTTGGTAAGCAGGGCGGCAGATACGCAGTATTTT.